The present T cell receptor (beta chain) was sequenced within a study of response to subunit inactivated influenza vaccine. Whole-study results and caveats: Authors proposed each seasonal influenza vaccination draws in few new T cells.

Note on this clonotype: Its antigen remains unidentified.

The CDR3 totals 14 residues. V lost 2 bases and J lost 2, with 9 bases in between. CDR1 is LGHDT, CDR2 YNNKEL, per germline (reference sequence). MiXCR was run by TCRdb on the RT-PCR reads, yielding one entry per CDR3 protein. The sample yields 700,000 to 900,000 distinct CDR3 sequences, 21% seen once. V is TRBV3-1 and J is TRBJ2-5; D not certain. Sequences were derived from PBMCs from blood, sampled roughly 5 days after vaccination. This clonotype originated in a man aged 50-60 years who received an inactivated influenza vaccine. The CDR3 region is CASSQSIQQETQYF. The CDR3 DNA sequence: TGTGCCAGCAGCCAAAGTATACAGCAAGAGACCCAGTACTTC.